Listed below are T cell receptor beta chains from one sample, sequenced in a study of CD8+ T cells in alopecia areata. Method: immunoSEQ multiplex PCR; TCRdb's copy keeps in-frame clones and lacks some. The sample carries roughly 140,000 clones, 50% to 65% recorded once. This specimen consisted of CD8+ T cells sorted from blood, obtained at week 0. Every receptor here comes from a human donor with alopecia areata. Each CDR3 is given with its conserved first and last residue. A D gene is named only where the DNA matches it firmly. The size field is filled for only some rows; it gives once, few, many or a size class.

J | D | size | V | DNA | CDR3
TRBJ2-7 | NA | NA | TRBV9 | TGTGCCAGCAGCGTAGGGGCCTCCTACGAGCAGTACTTC | CASSVGASYEQYF
TRBJ2-6 | NA | few | TRBV29-1 | TGCAGCGTTGAAGGAGGATCTGGGGCCAACGTCCTGACTTTC | CSVEGGSGANVLTF
TRBJ2-7 | NA | NA | TRBV11-3 | TGTGCCAGCAGCCCTACGCTGGGCACCTACGAGCAGTACTTC | CASSPTLGTYEQYF
TRBJ2-1 | NA | NA | TRBV30 | TGTGCCTGGAGTGTGGGGGGTTACAATGAGCAGTTCTTC | CAWSVGGYNEQFF
TRBJ2-7 | NA | NA | TRBV30 | TGTGCCTGGAGCGAATTGGACAGCCCCTACGAGCAGTACTTC | CAWSELDSPYEQYF
TRBJ1-6 | NA | few | TRBV6-5 | TGTGCCAGCAGTTACGGGCCGGGACGTTATAATTCACCCCTCCACTTT | CASSYGPGRYNSPLHF
TRBJ2-2 | NA | NA | TRBV2 | TGTGCCAGCAGTGGTCTAGTACAGGGTGTGGGCACCGGGGAGCTGTTTTTT | CASSGLVQGVGTGELFF
TRBJ1-1 | NA | NA | TRBV7-8 | TGTGCCAGCAGCTTAGAAGGGGATGCAAACACTGAAGCTTTCTTT | CASSLEGDANTEAFF
TRBJ2-3 | TRBD2 | NA | TRBV5-6 | TGTGCCAGCAGCGGGATGACTAGCGGGGTTGCAGATACGCAGTATTTT | CASSGMTSGVADTQYF
TRBJ2-1 | NA | few | TRBV25-1 | TGTGCCAGCAGTGTAAGGGGCACAGATGAGCAGTTCTTC | CASSVRGTDEQFF
TRBJ2-3 | NA | NA | TRBV7-2 | TGTGCCAGCAGCTTATTCGGCCCCAGTCGAACGGATACGCAGTATTTT | CASSLFGPSRTDTQYF
TRBJ2-4 | NA | NA | TRBV5-4 | TGTGCCAGCAGCTTGGCCGGAGGCTCCAAAAACATTCAGTACTTC | CASSLAGGSKNIQYF
TRBJ1-1 | NA | NA | TRBV6-5 | TGTGCCAGCAGTACCTCCGGGGGAAACACTGAAGCTTTCTTT | CASSTSGGNTEAFF
TRBJ2-1 | TRBD1 | once | TRBV11-1 | TGTGCCAGCAGCTTCAGGGGGATGAATGAGCAGTTCTTC | CASSFRGMNEQFF
TRBJ1-1 | NA | many | TRBV19 | TGTGCCAGTAGCGCTGACGGGTACACTGAAGCTTTCTTT | CASSADGYTEAFF
TRBJ2-3 | TRBD2 | once | TRBV27 | TGTGCCAGCAGTAGGACTAGCCCAGATACGCAGTATTTT | CASSRTSPDTQYF
TRBJ1-4 | NA | NA | TRBV29-1 | TGCAGCGTTGAAGATCAGATTGAAAAACTGTTTTTT | CSVEDQIEKLFF
TRBJ2-3 | NA | NA | TRBV15 | TGTGCCACCAGCGCAGACCGGGGCGATACGCAGTATTTT | CATSADRGDTQYF
TRBJ2-2 | NA | NA | TRBV7-7 | TGTGCCAGCTCTAACGACTTGAACACCGGGGAGCTGTTTTTT | CASSNDLNTGELFF
TRBJ1-1 | NA | few | TRBV4-1 | TGCGCCAGCAGCCAAGTTGGGGGTCCTGAAGCTTTCTTT | CASSQVGGPEAFF
TRBJ2-6 | NA | NA | TRBV27 | TGTGCCAGCAGTTCTCGGAGCTCTGGGGCCAACGTCCTGACTTTC | CASSSRSSGANVLTF
TRBJ2-5 | TRBD1 | NA | TRBV27 | TGTGCCAGCAGTCCCCACCGACAGGGGCCGGTGGAGACCCAGTACTTC | CASSPHRQGPVETQYF
TRBJ2-7 | NA | NA | TRBV7-9 | TGTGCCAGCAGGTGGGGACAAACACCCTACGAGCAGTACTTC | CASRWGQTPYEQYF
TRBJ1-1 | NA | NA | TRBV7-6 | TGTGCCAGCAGCTTAGAGGGAGACATGAACACTGAAGCTTTCTTT | CASSLEGDMNTEAFF
TRBJ2-2 | NA | NA | TRBV5-4 | TGTGCCAGCAGCTTGGCCGCGGCGACCGGGGAGCTGTTTTTT | CASSLAAATGELFF
TRBJ1-1 | NA | NA | TRBV29-1 | TGCAGCGCCCGGACGGGGGAGAACACTGAAGCTTTCTTT | CSARTGENTEAFF
TRBJ1-2 | NA | NA | TRBV4-1 | TGCGCCAGCAGCCAAGATATTACAGAGTATGGCTACACCTTC | CASSQDITEYGYTF
TRBJ2-7 | NA | NA | TRBV2 | TGTGCCAGCAGTGACTTAGAACAGCTCTACGAGCAGTACTTC | CASSDLEQLYEQYF
TRBJ1-1 | TRBD1 | NA | TRBV4-3 | TGCGCCAGCAGCCAAGCGACAGGGGGTTCGAACACTGAAGCTTTCTTT | CASSQATGGSNTEAFF
TRBJ2-7 | TRBD2 | NA | TRBV30 | TGTGCCTGGAGTGTTGGTAGCGGGGCCTACGAGCAGTACTTC | CAWSVGSGAYEQYF
TRBJ1-1 | NA | NA | TRBV30 | TGTGCCTGGAGTCCTTTGAACACTGAAGCTTTCTTT | CAWSPLNTEAFF
TRBJ1-1 | TRBD1 | NA | TRBV4-3 | TGCGCCAGCAGCCGTCTAGACAGGGAAACTGAAGCTTTCTTT | CASSRLDRETEAFF
TRBJ2-1 | NA | few | TRBV13 | TGTGCCAGCAGCTTAGGCCTCCGAGGGGAGCAGTTCTTC | CASSLGLRGEQFF
TRBJ2-1 | NA | NA | TRBV6-5 | TGTGCCAGCAGTTACTCGCTACCCTACAATGAGCAGTTCTTC | CASSYSLPYNEQFF
TRBJ1-1 | NA | NA | TRBV4-1 | TGCGCCAGCAGCCAAGGGTCTCAGGTCAGAAACACTGAAGCTTTCTTT | CASSQGSQVRNTEAFF
TRBJ1-1 | NA | NA | TRBV5-1 | TGCGCCAGTAGTGATCAGAACACTGAAGCTTTCTTT | CASSDQNTEAFF
TRBJ2-3 | NA | NA | TRBV4-3 | TGCGCCAGCAGCCGGGCGGCAAACACAGATACGCAGTATTTT | CASSRAANTDTQYF
TRBJ2-1 | NA | few | TRBV30 | TGTGCCTGGAGTGGGTTCCCCGCGGGGGCCTCCTACAATGAGCAGTTCTTC | CAWSGFPAGASYNEQFF
TRBJ2-3 | NA | NA | TRBV19 | TGTGCCAGTAGTATAGATCTGACCACAGATACGCAGTATTTT | CASSIDLTTDTQYF
TRBJ1-2 | NA | NA | TRBV30 | TGTGCCTGGACCATAGACCCAGCTAACTATGGCTACACCTTC | CAWTIDPANYGYTF
TRBJ1-2 | NA | NA | TRBV29-1 | TGCAGCGCCACACACAGAGGACGGGGCTACACCTTC | CSATHRGRGYTF
TRBJ2-5 | TRBD1 | NA | TRBV23-1 | TGCGCCAGCATTCACAGGGGGCCCCAAGAGACCCAGTACTTC | CASIHRGPQETQYF
TRBJ2-3 | NA | few | TRBV15 | TGTGCCACCAGCAGAGTAGGCAGGGGGAGGGCAGATACGCAGTATTTT | CATSRVGRGRADTQYF
TRBJ2-7 | NA | NA | TRBV7-2 | TGTGCCAGCAGTCTCTACAGGGAGAGCTCCTACGAGCAGTACTTC | CASSLYRESSYEQYF
TRBJ1-6 | TRBD1 | NA | TRBV13 | TGTGCCAGCCAACTTGGGACAGGGCGTTCACCCCTCCACTTT | CASQLGTGRSPLHF
TRBJ2-5 | NA | NA | TRBV15 | TGTGCCATTTCACAGGGAGAAGAGACCCAGTACTTC | CAISQGEETQYF
TRBJ2-7 | NA | NA | TRBV4-3 | TGCGCCAGCAGCCAAGATCTTGTGGGGGGGCCGGTCTACGAGCAGTACTTC | CASSQDLVGGPVYEQYF
TRBJ2-7 | NA | NA | TRBV5-4 | TGTGCCAGCAGCTTGGAGCGACTTTACGAGCAGTACTTC | CASSLERLYEQYF
TRBJ2-1 | TRBD1 | NA | TRBV4-3 | TGCGCCAGCAGCCAAGACCGGGACAGGGTCAGAAATGAGCAGTTCTTC | CASSQDRDRVRNEQFF
TRBJ2-1 | NA | NA | TRBV13 | TGTGCCAGCAGCTTAGGGCGCGATGAGCAGTTCTTC | CASSLGRDEQFF
TRBJ1-2 | NA | NA | TRBV7-9 | TGTGCCAGCAGCTTAGGGCAGGAGCTTGGCTACACCTTC | CASSLGQELGYTF
TRBJ1-1 | NA | NA | TRBV10-3 | TGTGCCATCTCACCGGGGCAGGGGAACACTGAAGCTTTCTTT | CAISPGQGNTEAFF
TRBJ1-6 | TRBD1 | NA | TRBV28 | TGTGCCAGCAGTTTAATGGGACAGGGAGATTCACCCCTCCACTTT | CASSLMGQGDSPLHF
TRBJ2-1 | TRBD1 | NA | TRBV27 | TGTGCCAGCAGTTCAATTACAGGGGATAATGAGCAGTTCTTC | CASSSITGDNEQFF
TRBJ2-2 | TRBD2 | NA | TRBV29-1 | TGCAGCGTGGCGGGAGATGCGAACACCGGGGAGCTGTTTTTT | CSVAGDANTGELFF